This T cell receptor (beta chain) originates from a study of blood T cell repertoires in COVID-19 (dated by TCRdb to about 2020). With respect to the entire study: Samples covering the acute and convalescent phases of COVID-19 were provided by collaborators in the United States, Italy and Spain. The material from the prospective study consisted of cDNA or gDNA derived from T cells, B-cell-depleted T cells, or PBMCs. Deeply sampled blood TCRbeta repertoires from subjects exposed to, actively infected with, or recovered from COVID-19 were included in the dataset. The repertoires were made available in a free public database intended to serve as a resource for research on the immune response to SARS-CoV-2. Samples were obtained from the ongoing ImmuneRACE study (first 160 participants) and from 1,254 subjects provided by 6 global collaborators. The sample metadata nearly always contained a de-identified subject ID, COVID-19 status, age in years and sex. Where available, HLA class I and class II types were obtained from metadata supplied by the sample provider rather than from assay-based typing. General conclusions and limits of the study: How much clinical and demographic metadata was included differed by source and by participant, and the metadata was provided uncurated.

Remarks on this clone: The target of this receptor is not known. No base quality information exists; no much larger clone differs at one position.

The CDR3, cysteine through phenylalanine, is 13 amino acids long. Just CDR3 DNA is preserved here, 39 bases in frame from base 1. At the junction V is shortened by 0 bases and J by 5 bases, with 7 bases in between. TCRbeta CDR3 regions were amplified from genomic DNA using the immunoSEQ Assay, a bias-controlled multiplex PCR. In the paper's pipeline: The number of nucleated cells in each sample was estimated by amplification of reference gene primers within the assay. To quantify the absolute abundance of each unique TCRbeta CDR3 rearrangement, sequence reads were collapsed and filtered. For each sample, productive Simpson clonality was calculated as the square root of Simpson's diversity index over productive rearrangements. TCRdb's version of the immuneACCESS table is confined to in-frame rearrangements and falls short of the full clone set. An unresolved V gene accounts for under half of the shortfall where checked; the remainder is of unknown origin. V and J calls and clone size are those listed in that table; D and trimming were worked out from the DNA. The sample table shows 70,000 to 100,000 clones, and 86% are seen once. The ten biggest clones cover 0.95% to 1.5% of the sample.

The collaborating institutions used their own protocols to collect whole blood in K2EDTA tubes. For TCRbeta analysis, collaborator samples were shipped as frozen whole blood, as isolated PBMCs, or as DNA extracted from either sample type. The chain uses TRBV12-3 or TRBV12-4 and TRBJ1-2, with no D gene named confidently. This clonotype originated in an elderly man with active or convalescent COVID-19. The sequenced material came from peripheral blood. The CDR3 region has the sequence CASSLAVQYGYTF. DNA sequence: TGTGCCAGCAGTTTAGCCGTACAGTATGGCTACACCTTC.